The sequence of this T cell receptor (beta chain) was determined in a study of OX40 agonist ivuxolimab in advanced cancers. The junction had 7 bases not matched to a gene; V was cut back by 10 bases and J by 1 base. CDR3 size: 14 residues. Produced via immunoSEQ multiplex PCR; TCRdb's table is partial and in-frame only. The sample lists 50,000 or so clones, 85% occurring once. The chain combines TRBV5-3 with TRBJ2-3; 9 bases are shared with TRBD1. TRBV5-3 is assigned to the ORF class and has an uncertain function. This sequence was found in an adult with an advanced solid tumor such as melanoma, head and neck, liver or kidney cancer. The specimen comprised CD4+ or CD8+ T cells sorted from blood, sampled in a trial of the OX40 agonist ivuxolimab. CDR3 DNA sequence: TGTGCCCCACAGGGGGCCCAGCGCACAGATACGCAGTATTTT. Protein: CAPQGAQRTDTQYF.